This entry features one T cell receptor (beta chain) sequence. This record comes from a study of blood T cell repertoires in COVID-19. On the study more broadly: The samples span acute and convalescent COVID-19 from the United States, Italy and Spain.

Study processing details: Amplification of reference gene primers provided the estimated nucleated cell counts. Libraries were prepared by immunoSEQ multiplex PCR; TCRdb keeps only in-frame clonotypes and omits some of them. Clone size and V and J calls were adopted from that table, with D and trimming inferred from the DNA. The sample lists some 150,000 clones, around 84% occurring once. Trimming removed 2 bases from V and 5 bases from J, with 16 bases in between. The CDR3 totals 15 residues. The germline CDR1 and CDR2 sequences are SGHDT and YYEEEE. This clonotype originated in a man in his sixties or seventies with acute or convalescent COVID-19. The chain joins TRBV5-6 to TRBJ2-5; TRBD1 might be the D (5 bases). Sequencing was carried out using peripheral blood. The CDR3 DNA reads as TGTGCCAGCAGCTTCCAAGGGGCCGCGCGGGAGACCCAGTACTTC. It translates to CASSFQGAARETQYF.